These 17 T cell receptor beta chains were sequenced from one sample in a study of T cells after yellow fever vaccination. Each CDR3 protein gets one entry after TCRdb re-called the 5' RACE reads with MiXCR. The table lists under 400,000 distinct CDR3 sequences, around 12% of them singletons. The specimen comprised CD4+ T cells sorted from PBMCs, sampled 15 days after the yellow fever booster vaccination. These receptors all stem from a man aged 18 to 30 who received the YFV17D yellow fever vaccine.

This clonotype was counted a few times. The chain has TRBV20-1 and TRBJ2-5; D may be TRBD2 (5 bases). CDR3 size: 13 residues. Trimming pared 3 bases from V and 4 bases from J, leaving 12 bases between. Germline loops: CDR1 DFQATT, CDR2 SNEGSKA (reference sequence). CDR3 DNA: TGCAGTGCTAGCACGGACTCTCCAGAGACCCAGTACTTC. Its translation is CSASTDSPETQYF.

The CDR3 DNA follows: TGTGCCAGCACCAGACAGGGGATGCTCTACGAGCAGTACTTC. It specifies CASTRQGMLYEQYF. The rearrangement joins TRBV7-8 to TRBJ2-7, with 8 bases aligning to TRBD1. Looked up from germline, CDR1 is SGHVS and CDR2 is FQNEAQ. The V gene end was trimmed by 7 bases and the J gene end by 3 bases; junction bases not matched to a gene: 8. The CDR3 has 14 amino acids.

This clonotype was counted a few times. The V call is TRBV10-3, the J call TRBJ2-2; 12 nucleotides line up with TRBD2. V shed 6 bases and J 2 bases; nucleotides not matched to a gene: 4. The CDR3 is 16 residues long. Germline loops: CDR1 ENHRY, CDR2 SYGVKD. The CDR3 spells CAIRETSGGNTGELFF. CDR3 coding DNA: TGTGCCATCAGAGAGACTAGCGGGGGAAACACCGGGGAGCTGTTTTTT.

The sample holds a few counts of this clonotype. DNA for the CDR3: TGTGCCAGTAGTGTCCGGACAGTAAACCTGAACACTGAAGCTTTCTTT. Its translation is CASSVRTVNLNTEAFF. The chain employs TRBV19 and TRBJ1-1; possibly TRBD1 for D (6 bases). Germline values: CDR1 LNHDA, CDR2 SQIVND (reference sequence). Trimming took off 5 bases at V and 0 bases at J, with 16 bases between the two ends. The CDR3 has 16 residues.

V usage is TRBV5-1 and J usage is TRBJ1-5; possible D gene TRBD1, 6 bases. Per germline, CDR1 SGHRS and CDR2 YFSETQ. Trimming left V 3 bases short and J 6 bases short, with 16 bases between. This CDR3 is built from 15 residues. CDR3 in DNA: TGCGCCAGCAGCTCTGGAACAGGGCAGGGTCAGCCCCAGCATTTT. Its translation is CASSSGTGQGQPQHF. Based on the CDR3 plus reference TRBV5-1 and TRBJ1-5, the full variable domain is KAGVTQTPRYLIKTRGQQVTLSCSPISGHRSVSWYQQTPGQGLQFLFEYFSETQRNKGNFPGRFSGRQFSNSRSEMNVSTLELGDSALYLCASSSGTGQGQPQHFGDGTRLSIL.

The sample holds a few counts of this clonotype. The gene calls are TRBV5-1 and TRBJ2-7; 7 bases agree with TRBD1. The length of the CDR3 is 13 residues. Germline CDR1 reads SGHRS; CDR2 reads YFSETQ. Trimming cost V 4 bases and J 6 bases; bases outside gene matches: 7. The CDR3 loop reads CASSRSWDSEQYF. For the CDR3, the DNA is TGCGCCAGCAGCAGGTCTTGGGACAGCGAGCAGTACTTC.

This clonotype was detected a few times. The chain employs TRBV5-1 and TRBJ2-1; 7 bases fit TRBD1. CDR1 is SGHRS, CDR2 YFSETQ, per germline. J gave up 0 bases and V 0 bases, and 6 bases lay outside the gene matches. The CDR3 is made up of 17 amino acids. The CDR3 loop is CASSLGQGPLSYNEQFF. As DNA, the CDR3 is TGCGCCAGCAGCTTGGGACAGGGACCGCTCTCCTACAATGAGCAGTTCTTC.

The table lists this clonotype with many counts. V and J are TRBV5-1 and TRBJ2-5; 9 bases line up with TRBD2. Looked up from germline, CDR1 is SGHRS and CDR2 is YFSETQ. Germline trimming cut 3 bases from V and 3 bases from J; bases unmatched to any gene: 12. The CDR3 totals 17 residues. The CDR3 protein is CASSSGVGGGAEETQYF. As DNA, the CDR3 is TGCGCCAGCAGCTCCGGAGTGGGCGGGGGGGCCGAAGAGACCCAGTACTTC.

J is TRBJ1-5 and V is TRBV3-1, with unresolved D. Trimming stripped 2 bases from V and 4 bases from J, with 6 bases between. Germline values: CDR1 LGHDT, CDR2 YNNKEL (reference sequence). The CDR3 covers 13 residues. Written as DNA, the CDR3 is TGTGCCAGCAGCCAACAACAAAATCAGCCCCAGCATTTT. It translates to CASSQQQNQPQHF.

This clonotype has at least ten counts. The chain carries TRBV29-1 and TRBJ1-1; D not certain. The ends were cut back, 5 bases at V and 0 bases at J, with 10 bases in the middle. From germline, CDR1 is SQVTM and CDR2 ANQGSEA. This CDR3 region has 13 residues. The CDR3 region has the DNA TGCAGCGTTCAGGACTCCATGAACACTGAAGCTTTCTTT. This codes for CSVQDSMNTEAFF.

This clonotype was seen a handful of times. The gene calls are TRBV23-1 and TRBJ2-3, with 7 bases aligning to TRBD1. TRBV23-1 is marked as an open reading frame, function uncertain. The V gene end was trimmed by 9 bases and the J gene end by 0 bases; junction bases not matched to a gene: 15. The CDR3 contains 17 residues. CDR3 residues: CARYSTDRTTSTDTQYF. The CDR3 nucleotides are TGCGCCAGGTACTCGACGGACAGGACCACTAGCACAGATACGCAGTATTTT.

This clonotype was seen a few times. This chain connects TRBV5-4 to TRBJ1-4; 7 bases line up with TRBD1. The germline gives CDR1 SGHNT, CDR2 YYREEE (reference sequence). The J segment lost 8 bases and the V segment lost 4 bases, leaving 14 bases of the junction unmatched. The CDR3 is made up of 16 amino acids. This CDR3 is CASSADYRGRGEKLFF. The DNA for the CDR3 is TGTGCCAGCAGCGCGGACTACAGGGGAAGGGGGGAAAAACTGTTTTTT.

The CDR3 loop is CASSQAGTTNIKQYF. The CDR3 nucleotides read TGTGCCAGCAGCCAAGCCGGGACAACTAATATCAAGCAGTACTTC. The chain is built from TRBV4-2 and TRBJ2-7, with TRBD1 as a possible D gene (6 bases). Germline CDR1 LGHNA, CDR2 YNFKEQ. V was clipped by 1 base and J by 8 bases, with 18 bases between them. This CDR3 has 15 residues.

The CDR3 nucleotides are TGTGCCAGCAGCCAAGAGGGACTAGGCCGTAAAACAGATACGCAGTATTTT. Amino acid sequence: CASSQEGLGRKTDTQYF. This chain uses TRBV4-2 with TRBJ2-3, with 8 bases lining up with TRBD2. Looked up from germline, CDR1 is LGHNA and CDR2 is YNFKEQ. V dropped 0 bases and J dropped 3; count of bases not matched to a gene: 8. The CDR3 is 17 residues long.

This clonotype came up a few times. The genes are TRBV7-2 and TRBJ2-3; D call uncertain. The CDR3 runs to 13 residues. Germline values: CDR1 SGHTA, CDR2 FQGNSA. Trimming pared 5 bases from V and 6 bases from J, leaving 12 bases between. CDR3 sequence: CASSPPLVDTQYF. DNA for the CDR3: TGTGCCAGCAGCCCACCCCTTGTGGATACGCAGTATTTT.

The CDR3 sequence is CATNPSRLNTEAFF. CDR3 nucleotides: TGTGCCACTAACCCGAGCCGCCTCAACACTGAAGCTTTCTTT. The chain employs TRBV5-4 and TRBJ1-1; D not resolved. With 9 bases removed from V and 2 bases from J, the gap between germline ends came to 17 bases. CDR3 length: 14 residues. Germline V gives CDR1 SGHNT, CDR2 YYREEE (reference sequence). The complete variable domain, with remaining parts taken from reference TRBV5-4 and TRBJ1-1, reads ETGVTQSPTHLIKTRGQQVTLRCSSQSGHNTVSWYQQALGQGPQFIFQYYREEENGRGNFPPRFSGLQFPNYSSELNVNALELDDSALYLCATNPSRLNTEAFFGQGTRLTVV.

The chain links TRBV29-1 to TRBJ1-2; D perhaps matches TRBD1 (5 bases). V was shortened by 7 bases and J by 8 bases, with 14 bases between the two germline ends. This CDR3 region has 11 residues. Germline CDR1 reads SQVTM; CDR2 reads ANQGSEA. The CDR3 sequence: CSGGTGQGYTF. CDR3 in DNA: TGCAGCGGAGGGACCGGCCAAGGCTACACCTTC.